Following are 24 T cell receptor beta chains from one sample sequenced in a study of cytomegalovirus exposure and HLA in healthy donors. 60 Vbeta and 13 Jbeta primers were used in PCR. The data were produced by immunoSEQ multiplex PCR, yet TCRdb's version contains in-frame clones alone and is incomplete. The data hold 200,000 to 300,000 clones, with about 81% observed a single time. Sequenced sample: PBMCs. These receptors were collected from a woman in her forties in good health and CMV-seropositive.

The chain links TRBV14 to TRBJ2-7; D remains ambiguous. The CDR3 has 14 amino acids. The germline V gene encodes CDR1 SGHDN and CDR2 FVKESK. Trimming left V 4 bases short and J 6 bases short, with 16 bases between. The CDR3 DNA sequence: TGTGCCAGCAGCCTTCAGACATTCCTCGGCGAGCAGTACTTC. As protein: CASSLQTFLGEQYF. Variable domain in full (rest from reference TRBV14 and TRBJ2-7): EAGVTQFPSHSVIEKGQTVTLRCDPISGHDNLYWYRRVMGKEIKFLLHFVKESKQDESGMPNNRFLAERTGGTYSTLKVQPAELEDSGVYFCASSLQTFLGEQYFGPGTRLTVT.

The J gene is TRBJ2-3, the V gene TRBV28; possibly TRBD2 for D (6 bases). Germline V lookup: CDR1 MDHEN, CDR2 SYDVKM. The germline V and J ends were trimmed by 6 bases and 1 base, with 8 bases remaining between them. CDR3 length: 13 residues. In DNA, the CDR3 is TGTGCCAGCAGGCCGGGGGGCACAGATACGCAGTATTTT. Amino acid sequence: CASRPGGTDTQYF.

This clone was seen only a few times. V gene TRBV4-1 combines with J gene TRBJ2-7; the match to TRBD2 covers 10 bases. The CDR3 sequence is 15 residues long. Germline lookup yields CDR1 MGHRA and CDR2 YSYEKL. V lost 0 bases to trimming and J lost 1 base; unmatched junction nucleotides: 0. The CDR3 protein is CASSQEAGGSYEQYF. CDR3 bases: TGCGCCAGCAGCCAAGAAGCGGGAGGGTCCTACGAGCAGTACTTC.

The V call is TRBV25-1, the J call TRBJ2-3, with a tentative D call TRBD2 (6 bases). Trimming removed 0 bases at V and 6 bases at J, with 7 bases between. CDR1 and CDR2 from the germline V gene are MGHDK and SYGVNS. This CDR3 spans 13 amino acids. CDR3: CASSEYGGDTQYF. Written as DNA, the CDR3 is TGTGCCAGCAGTGAATATGGAGGGGATACGCAGTATTTT. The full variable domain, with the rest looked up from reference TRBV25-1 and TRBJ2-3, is EADIYQTPRYLVIGTGKKITLECSQTMGHDKMYWYQQDPGMELHLIHYSYGVNSTEKGDLSSESTVSRIRTEHFPLTLESARPSHTSQYLCASSEYGGDTQYFGPGTRLTVL.

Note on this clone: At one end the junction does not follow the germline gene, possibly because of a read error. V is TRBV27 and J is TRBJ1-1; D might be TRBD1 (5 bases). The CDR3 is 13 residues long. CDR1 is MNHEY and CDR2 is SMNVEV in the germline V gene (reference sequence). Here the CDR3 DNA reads TGTGCCAGCAGTTTATACGTGGACACTGAAGCTCTCTTT. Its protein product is CASSLYVDTEALF.

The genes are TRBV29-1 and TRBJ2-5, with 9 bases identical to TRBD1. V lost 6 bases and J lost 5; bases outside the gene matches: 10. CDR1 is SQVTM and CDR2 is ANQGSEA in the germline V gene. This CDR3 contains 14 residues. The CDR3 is CSVRLTGGGETQYF. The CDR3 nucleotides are TGCAGCGTACGCTTAACAGGGGGCGGCGAGACCCAGTACTTC.

This CDR3 reads CASKVQGLSSGNTIYF. The DNA of the CDR3 is TGTGCCAGCAAAGTTCAGGGCCTGAGCTCTGGAAACACCATATATTTT. J is TRBJ1-3 and V is TRBV28; TRBD1 is a possible D gene (5 bases). CDR3 length: 16 residues. CDR1 and CDR2 (germline): MDHEN, SYDVKM. V was trimmed by 7 bases and J by 0 bases, leaving 16 bases between them.

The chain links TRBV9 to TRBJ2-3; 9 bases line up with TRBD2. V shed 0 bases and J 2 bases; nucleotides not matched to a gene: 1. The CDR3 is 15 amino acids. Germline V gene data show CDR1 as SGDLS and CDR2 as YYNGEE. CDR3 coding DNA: TGTGCCAGCAGCGTAGGCGGGAGGGACACAGATACGCAGTATTTT. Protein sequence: CASSVGGRDTDTQYF. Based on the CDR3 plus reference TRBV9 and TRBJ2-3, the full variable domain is DSGVTQTPKHLITATGQRVTLRCSPRSGDLSVYWYQQSLDQGLQFLIQYYNGEERAKGNILERFSAQQFPDLHSELNLSSLELGDSALYFCASSVGGRDTDTQYFGPGTRLTVL.

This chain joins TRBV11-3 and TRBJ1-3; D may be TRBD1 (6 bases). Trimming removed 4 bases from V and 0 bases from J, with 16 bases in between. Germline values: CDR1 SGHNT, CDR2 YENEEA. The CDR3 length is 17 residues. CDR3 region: CASSSSWGGFSGNTIYF. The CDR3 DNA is TGTGCCAGCAGCTCTTCGTGGGGGGGCTTCTCTGGAAACACCATATATTTT. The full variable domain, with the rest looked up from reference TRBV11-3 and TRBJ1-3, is EAGVVQSPRYKIIEKKQPVAFWCNPISGHNTLYWYLQNLGQGPELLIRYENEEAVDDSQLPKDRFSAERLKGVDSTLKIQPAELGDSAVYLCASSSSWGGFSGNTIYFGEGSWLTVV.

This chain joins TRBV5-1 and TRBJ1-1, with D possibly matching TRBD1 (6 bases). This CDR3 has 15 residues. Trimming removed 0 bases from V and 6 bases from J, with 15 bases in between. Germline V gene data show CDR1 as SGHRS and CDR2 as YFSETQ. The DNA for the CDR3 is TGCGCCAGCAGCTTGGACCGGGGGGCGCTTTCTGAAGCTTTCTTT. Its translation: CASSLDRGALSEAFF.

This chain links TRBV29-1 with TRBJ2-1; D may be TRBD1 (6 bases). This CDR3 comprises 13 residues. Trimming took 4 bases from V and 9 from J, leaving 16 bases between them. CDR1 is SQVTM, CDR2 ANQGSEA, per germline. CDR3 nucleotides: TGCAGCGTTGGGGTCAGGGGCGAAGGTGAGCAGTTCTTC. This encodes CSVGVRGEGEQFF.

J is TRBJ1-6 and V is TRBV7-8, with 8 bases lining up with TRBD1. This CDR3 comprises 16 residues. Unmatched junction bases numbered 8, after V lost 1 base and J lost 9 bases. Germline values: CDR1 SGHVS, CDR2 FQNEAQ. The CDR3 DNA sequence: TGTGCCAGCAGCTTAGAGGCCAGGGGGCTTGGTTCACCCCTCCACTTT. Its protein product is CASSLEARGLGSPLHF.

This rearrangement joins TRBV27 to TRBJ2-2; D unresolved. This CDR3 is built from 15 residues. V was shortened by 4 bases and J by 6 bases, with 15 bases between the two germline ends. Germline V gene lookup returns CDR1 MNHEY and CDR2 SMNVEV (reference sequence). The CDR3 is CASSSSRLLPGELFF. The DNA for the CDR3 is TGTGCCAGCAGTTCCTCTAGGCTTCTTCCCGGGGAGCTGTTTTTT.

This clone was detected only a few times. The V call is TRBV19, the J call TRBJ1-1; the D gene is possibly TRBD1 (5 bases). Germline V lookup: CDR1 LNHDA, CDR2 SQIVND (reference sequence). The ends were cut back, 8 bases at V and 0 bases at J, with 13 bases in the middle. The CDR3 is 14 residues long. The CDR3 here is CASSGRGMNTEAFF. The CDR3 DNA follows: TGTGCCAGTTCCGGAAGGGGAATGAACACTGAAGCTTTCTTT. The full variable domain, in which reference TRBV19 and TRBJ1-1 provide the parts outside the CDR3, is DGGITQSPKYLFRKEGQNVTLSCEQNLNHDAMYWYRQDPGQGLRLIYYSQIVNDFQKGDIAEGYSVSREKKESFPLTVTSAQKNPTAFYLCASSGRGMNTEAFFGQGTRLTVV.

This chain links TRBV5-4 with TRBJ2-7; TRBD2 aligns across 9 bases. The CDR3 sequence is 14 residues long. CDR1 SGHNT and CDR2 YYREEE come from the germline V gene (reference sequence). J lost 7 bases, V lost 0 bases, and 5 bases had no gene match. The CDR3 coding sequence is TGTGCCAGCAGCTTGGATTCTAGCGGGGTTGAGCAGTACTTC. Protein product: CASSLDSSGVEQYF. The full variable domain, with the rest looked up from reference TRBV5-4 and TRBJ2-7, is ETGVTQSPTHLIKTRGQQVTLRCSSQSGHNTVSWYQQALGQGPQFIFQYYREEENGRGNFPPRFSGLQFPNYSSELNVNALELDDSALYLCASSLDSSGVEQYFGPGTRLTVT.

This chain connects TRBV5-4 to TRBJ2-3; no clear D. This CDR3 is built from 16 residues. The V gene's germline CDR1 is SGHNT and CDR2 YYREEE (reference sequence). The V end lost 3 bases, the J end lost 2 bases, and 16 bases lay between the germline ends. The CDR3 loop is CASSSPSDGITDTQYF. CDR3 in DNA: TGTGCCAGCAGCTCTCCTTCAGATGGTATCACAGATACGCAGTATTTT.

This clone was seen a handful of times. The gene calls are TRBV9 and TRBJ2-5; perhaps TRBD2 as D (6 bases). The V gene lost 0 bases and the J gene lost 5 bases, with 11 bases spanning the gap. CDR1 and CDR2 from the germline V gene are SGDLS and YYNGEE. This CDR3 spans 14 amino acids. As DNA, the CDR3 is TGTGCCAGCAGCGTAGACGGGAGAGGGGAGACCCAGTACTTC. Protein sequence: CASSVDGRGETQYF.

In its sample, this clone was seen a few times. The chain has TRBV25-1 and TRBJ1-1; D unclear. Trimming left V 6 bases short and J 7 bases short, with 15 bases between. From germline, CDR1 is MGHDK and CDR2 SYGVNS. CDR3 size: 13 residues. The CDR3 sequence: CASRPKEAGEAFF. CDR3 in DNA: TGTGCCAGCAGACCCAAGGAGGCAGGTGAAGCTTTCTTT. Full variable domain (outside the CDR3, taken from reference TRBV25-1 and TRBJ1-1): EADIYQTPRYLVIGTGKKITLECSQTMGHDKMYWYQQDPGMELHLIHYSYGVNSTEKGDLSSESTVSRIRTEHFPLTLESARPSHTSQYLCASRPKEAGEAFFGQGTRLTVV.

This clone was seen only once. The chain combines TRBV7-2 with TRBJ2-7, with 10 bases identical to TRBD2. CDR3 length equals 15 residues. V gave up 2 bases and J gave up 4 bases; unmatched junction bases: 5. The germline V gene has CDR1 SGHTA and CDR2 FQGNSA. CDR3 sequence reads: CASSLSSGSTYEQYF. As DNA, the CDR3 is TGTGCCAGCAGCTTATCTAGCGGGAGTACGTACGAGCAGTACTTC.

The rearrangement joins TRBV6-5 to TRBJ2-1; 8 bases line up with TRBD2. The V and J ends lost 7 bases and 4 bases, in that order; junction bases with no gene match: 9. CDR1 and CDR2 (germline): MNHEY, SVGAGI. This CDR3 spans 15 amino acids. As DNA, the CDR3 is TGTGCCAGCACCCGGGGGGGTGGGAGGTACAATGAGCAGTTCTTC. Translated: CASTRGGGRYNEQFF.

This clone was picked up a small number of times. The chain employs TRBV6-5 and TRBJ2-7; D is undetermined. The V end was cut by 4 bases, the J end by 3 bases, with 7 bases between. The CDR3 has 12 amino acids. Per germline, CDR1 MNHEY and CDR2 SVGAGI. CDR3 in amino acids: CASSLNNYEQYF. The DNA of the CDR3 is TGTGCCAGCAGTTTAAACAACTACGAGCAGTACTTC.

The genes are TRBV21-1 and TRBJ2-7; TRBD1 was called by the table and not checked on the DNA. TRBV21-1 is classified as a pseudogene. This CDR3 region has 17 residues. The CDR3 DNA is TGTGCCAGCAGCGGATACCTCGGGACAGGGGGAGATAACGAGCAGTACTTC. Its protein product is CASSGYLGTGGDNEQYF.

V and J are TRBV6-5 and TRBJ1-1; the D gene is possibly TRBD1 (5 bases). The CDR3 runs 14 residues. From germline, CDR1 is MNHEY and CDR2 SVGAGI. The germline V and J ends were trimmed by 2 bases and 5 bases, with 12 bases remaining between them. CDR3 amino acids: CASSYGRVGTEAFF. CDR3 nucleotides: TGTGCCAGCAGTTACGGCAGGGTAGGAACTGAAGCTTTCTTT.

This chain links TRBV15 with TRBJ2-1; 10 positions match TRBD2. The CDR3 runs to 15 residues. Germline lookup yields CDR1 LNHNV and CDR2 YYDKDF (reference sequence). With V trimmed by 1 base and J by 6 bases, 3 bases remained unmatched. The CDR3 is CATSRVASGSNEQFF. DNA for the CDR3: TGTGCCACCAGCAGAGTGGCTAGCGGGAGCAATGAGCAGTTCTTC.